The next 30 T cell receptor beta chains were all read from a single sample in a study of PD-1 blockade in classical Hodgkin lymphoma. Brentuximab vedotin exposure varied, and every patient relapsed after autologous stem cell transplantation. The method was immunoSEQ multiplex PCR; TCRdb's version includes in-frame clones alone and lacks a portion of them. The table includes tens of thousands of clones, 80% to 90% detected once. Here the sequenced sample was peripheral blood mononuclear cells (PBMCs), taken at baseline. Receptors originate from a human donor with classical Hodgkin lymphoma.

The chain couples TRBV2 to TRBJ2-1; 10 positions agree with TRBD2. This CDR3 has 16 amino acids. The germline V gene encodes CDR1 SNHLY and CDR2 FYNNEI. J was trimmed by 9 bases and V by 2 bases; bases with no gene match: 10. The CDR3 sequence is CASSERMASGGGEQFF. The CDR3 DNA sequence: TGTGCCAGCAGTGAAAGGATGGCTAGCGGGGGAGGTGAGCAGTTCTTC.

The CDR3 DNA reads as TGCGCCAGCAGCACCGGGACAGCCTACAATGAGCAGTTCTTC. Amino acids: CASSTGTAYNEQFF. This chain uses TRBV5-1 with TRBJ2-1, with 7 positions matching TRBD1. CDR3 size: 14 residues. The trim removed 4 bases at V and 2 bases at J, leaving 3 bases unmatched. In germline, CDR1 is SGHRS, CDR2 YFSETQ.

The chain combines TRBV6-1 with TRBJ1-4; no reliable D call. V was shortened by 5 bases and J by 4 bases, with 11 bases between the two germline ends. The CDR3 loop spans 14 amino acids. Germline CDR1 is MNHNS and CDR2 is SASEGT. For the CDR3, the DNA is TGTGCCAGCAGTTTGGGGATCCTTAATGAAAAACTGTTTTTT. This codes for CASSLGILNEKLFF.

CDR3 in DNA: TGTGCCAGCTCACCACGAATCAGAGAGGATACGCAGTATTTT. Protein: CASSPRIREDTQYF. V is TRBV18 and J is TRBJ2-3; D not resolved. Trimming shortened V by 1 base and J by 6 bases, and 11 bases separated the two germline ends. Germline V gives CDR1 KGHSH, CDR2 LQKENI. The CDR3 totals 14 residues. Variable domain in full (rest from reference TRBV18 and TRBJ2-3): NAGVMQNPRHLVRRRGQEARLRCSPMKGHSHVYWYRQLPEEGLKFMVYLQKENIIDESGMPKERFSAEFPKEGPSILRIQQVVRGDSAAYFCASSPRIREDTQYFGPGTRLTVL.

The gene calls are TRBV5-1 and TRBJ1-6, with D tentatively TRBD1 (5 bases). Trimming pared 4 bases from V and 10 bases from J, leaving 18 bases between. The germline V gene encodes CDR1 SGHRS and CDR2 YFSETQ. The CDR3 runs 15 residues. The CDR3 sequence is CASSPEGRPRSPLHF. CDR3 DNA: TGCGCCAGCAGCCCCGAGGGACGCCCGAGATCACCCCTCCACTTT.

V is TRBV20-1 and J is TRBJ1-1; D perhaps matches TRBD1 (6 bases). The V gene's germline CDR1 is DFQATT and CDR2 SNEGSKA (reference sequence). This CDR3 has 11 amino acids. Trimming took 6 bases from V and 7 from J, leaving 12 bases between them. The DNA for the CDR3 is TGCAGTGCGCGGGACATTGGTGAAGCTTTCTTT. Residues: CSARDIGEAFF.

The chain carries TRBV27 and TRBJ1-5; D is perhaps TRBD1 (6 bases). The CDR3 has 14 residues. CDR1 is MNHEY and CDR2 is SMNVEV in the germline V gene (reference sequence). Trimming cost V 6 bases and J 9 bases, with 18 bases left between them. The CDR3 loop reads CASSLTGAGGPQHF. The CDR3 nucleotides read TGTGCCAGCAGCTTGACAGGCGCCGGGGGGCCCCAGCATTTT.

This clone appeared a few times. The rearrangement links TRBV30 to TRBJ2-7, with D perhaps given as TRBD1 or TRBD2 (5 bases each). The CDR3 runs to 16 residues. CDR1 and CDR2 (germline): GTSNPN, SVGIG (reference sequence). Trimming shortened V by 1 base and J by 7 bases, and 23 bases separated the two germline ends. The CDR3 nucleotides read TGTGCCTGGAGTGCCCTCCCTAGAGGGGCCCCGGGAGAGCAGTACTTC. It translates to CAWSALPRGAPGEQYF.

The rearrangement joins TRBV2 to TRBJ2-2, with D unresolved. V dropped 10 bases and J dropped 5 bases, with 11 bases sitting between them. This CDR3 comprises 12 residues. CDR1 SNHLY and CDR2 FYNNEI come from the germline V gene. CDR3: CAIRFGTGELFF. As DNA, the CDR3 is TGTGCCATCCGGTTCGGAACCGGGGAGCTGTTTTTT. The variable domain in full, completed from reference TRBV2 and TRBJ2-2, reads EPEVTQTPSHQVTQMGQEVILRCVPISNHLYFYWYRQILGQKVEFLVSFYNNEISEKSEIFDDQFSVERPDGSNFTLKIRSTKLEDSAMYFCAIRFGTGELFFGEGSRLTVL.

The chain employs TRBV30 and TRBJ1-3, with D possibly TRBD1 on 5 matching bases. Germline V gene data show CDR1 as GTSNPN and CDR2 as SVGIG (reference sequence). V was pared by 4 bases and J by 6 bases, with 10 bases between. The CDR3 sequence is 12 residues long. CDR3 nucleotide sequence: TGTGCCTGGACCAGGGTGGAAAACACCATATATTTT. Translating it yields CAWTRVENTIYF.

This clone has a single count. This chain connects TRBV6-1 to TRBJ1-1; D is uncertain. CDR3 length: 13 residues. Germline assignment: CDR1 MNHNS and CDR2 SASEGT. V was cut by 2 bases and J by 0 bases, with 4 bases left in between. CDR3: CASSELMNTEAFF. CDR3 bases: TGTGCCAGCAGTGAACTTATGAACACTGAAGCTTTCTTT.

About this clone itself: At one end, the junction sequence differs from germline, possibly due to a read error. This same CDR3 is encoded by further DNA sequences in the sample. The rearrangement uses TRBV5-6 and TRBJ1-5; 11 positions match TRBD1. The length of the CDR3 is 14 residues. Germline lookup yields CDR1 SGHDT and CDR2 YYEEEE. CDR3 sequence (DNA): TGTGCTAGCAGCTTCGGACAGGGGGCTCTGCCCCAGCATTTT. Translated, it gives CASSFGQGALPQHF.

The genes are TRBV20-1 and TRBJ2-1, with 10 bases aligning to TRBD2. CDR1 and CDR2 from the germline V gene are DFQATT and SNEGSKA (reference sequence). The CDR3 is made up of 11 amino acids. The DNA of the CDR3 is TGCACGCTAGCGGGGGACGATGAGCAGTTCTTC. Its protein product is CTLAGDDEQFF.

This clone occurred a few times. The rearrangement joins TRBV7-8 to TRBJ1-4, with 8 positions matching TRBD1. This CDR3 is 12 amino acids long. Germline values: CDR1 SGHVS, CDR2 FQNEAQ. The junction had 4 bases not matched to a gene; V was cut back by 8 bases and J by 8 bases. DNA of the CDR3: TGTGCCAGCCGGGGGACAGGAGAAAAACTGTTTTTT. This translates into CASRGTGEKLFF. The full variable domain, its missing parts supplied by reference TRBV7-8 and TRBJ1-4, is GAGVSQSPRYKVAKRGQDVALRCDPISGHVSLFWYQQALGQGPEFLTYFQNEAQLDKSGLPSDRFFAERPEGSVSTLKIQRTQQEDSAVYLCASRGTGEKLFFGSGTQLSVL.

V and J are TRBV10-3 and TRBJ1-3; D remains unclear. The CDR3 has 15 amino acids. Germline CDR1 and CDR2: ENHRY and SYGVKD. Trimming took 0 bases from V and 3 from J, leaving 9 bases between them. Here the CDR3 reads CAISESTRVGNTIYF. The CDR3 nucleotides are TGTGCCATCAGTGAGTCGACAAGGGTTGGAAACACCATATATTTT.

This clone was recorded once. The chain links TRBV7-6 to TRBJ1-6; 10 bases are a match to TRBD1. Germline CDR1 reads SGHVS; CDR2 reads FNYEAQ. V shed 6 bases and J 8 bases; nucleotides not matched to a gene: 1. The CDR3 extends over 13 amino acids. CDR3 nucleotides: TGTGCCAGCAGGGGACAGGGGTATTCACCCCTCCACTTT. It is translated as CASRGQGYSPLHF. The complete variable domain, with remaining parts taken from reference TRBV7-6 and TRBJ1-6, reads GAGVSQSPRYKVTKRGQDVALRCDPISGHVSLYWYRQALGQGPEFLTYFNYEAQQDKSGLPNDRFSAERPEGSISTLTIQRTEQRDSAMYRCASRGQGYSPLHFGNGTRLTVT.

CDR3 sequence: CSARKAAGYTF. CDR3 coding DNA: TGCAGTGCTAGAAAGGCGGCGGGCTACACCTTC. This chain connects TRBV20-1 to TRBJ1-2, with D hard to call. V was pared by 2 bases and J by 8 bases, with 9 bases between. The germline CDR1 and CDR2 sequences are DFQATT and SNEGSKA (reference sequence). The CDR3 loop spans 11 amino acids.

This sequence joins TRBV7-9 and TRBJ1-1; D unclear. Germline-derived CDR1 and CDR2 are SEHNR and FQNEAQ (reference sequence). The CDR3 has 14 residues. Trimming shortened V by 1 base and J by 4 bases, and 10 bases separated the two germline ends. CDR3 in amino acids: CASSLVLSITEAFF. CDR3 coding DNA: TGTGCCAGCAGCTTAGTATTATCCATCACTGAAGCTTTCTTT.

This chain joins TRBV2 and TRBJ2-7; D might be TRBD2 (7 bases). Germline CDR1 and CDR2: SNHLY and FYNNEI. Trimming removed 0 bases at V and 9 bases at J, with 21 bases between. CDR3 length equals 16 residues. The CDR3 DNA reads TGTGCCAGCAGTGAAGCGCCTGACGGGGGGCCTTCTGGGCAGTACTTC. It codes for CASSEAPDGGPSGQYF. Full variable domain (remainder filled in from reference TRBV2 and TRBJ2-7): EPEVTQTPSHQVTQMGQEVILRCVPISNHLYFYWYRQILGQKVEFLVSFYNNEISEKSEIFDDQFSVERPDGSNFTLKIRSTKLEDSAMYFCASSEAPDGGPSGQYFGPGTRLTVT.

This sequence joins TRBV5-1 and TRBJ1-2; D is undetermined. This CDR3 is built from 15 residues. V gave up 0 bases and J gave up 4 bases, with 13 bases separating them. CDR1 and CDR2 from the germline V gene are SGHRS and YFSETQ. CDR3 sequence: CASSLGYGRGYGYTF. DNA for the CDR3: TGCGCCAGCAGCTTGGGGTATGGACGCGGCTATGGCTACACCTTC. Drawing the rest from reference TRBV5-1 and TRBJ1-2, the complete variable domain is KAGVTQTPRYLIKTRGQQVTLSCSPISGHRSVSWYQQTPGQGLQFLFEYFSETQRNKGNFPGRFSGRQFSNSRSEMNVSTLELGDSALYLCASSLGYGRGYGYTFGSGTRLTVV.

V and J are TRBV4-2 and TRBJ1-1, with TRBD1 matching over 9 bases. J was trimmed by 9 bases and V by 4 bases; bases with no gene match: 18. This CDR3 region has 17 residues. Germline V gene sequence: CDR1 LGHNA, CDR2 YNFKEQ. This chain's CDR3 is CASSRTPLSGQGVQAFF. The CDR3 bases are TGTGCCAGCAGCCGAACCCCCTTATCGGGACAGGGTGTCCAAGCTTTCTTT.

This chain links TRBV29-1 with TRBJ1-2, with D perhaps TRBD1 (5 bases). Germline V gene lookup returns CDR1 SQVTM and CDR2 ANQGSEA. The CDR3 covers 12 residues. The V and J ends lost 6 bases and 8 bases respectively, with 16 bases between them. CDR3 region: CSVIDSSGGYTF. CDR3 DNA: TGCAGCGTAATTGATTCTTCAGGGGGCTACACCTTC.

This chain uses TRBV6-6 with TRBJ2-7; TRBD1 aligns across 7 bases. Germline trimming cut 2 bases from V and 3 bases from J; bases unmatched to any gene: 4. CDR1 and CDR2 from the germline V gene are MNHNY and SVGAGI (reference sequence). CDR3 size: 14 residues. The CDR3 nucleotides read TGTGCCAGCAGTTACGGACAGGCGTACTACGAGCAGTACTTC. Its translation: CASSYGQAYYEQYF.

This chain uses TRBV6-4 with TRBJ2-3, with a tentative D call TRBD2 (7 bases). The germline V gene encodes CDR1 MRHNA and CDR2 SNTAGT. The CDR3 totals 16 residues. V lost 1 base, J lost 5 bases, and 16 bases lay in between. The CDR3 loop is CASSDFGGGAVDTQYF. The CDR3 DNA sequence: TGTGCCAGCAGTGACTTTGGAGGGGGGGCGGTAGATACGCAGTATTTT.

The gene calls are TRBV7-9 and TRBJ2-5; D not resolved. Trimming left V 4 bases short and J 5 bases short, with 5 bases between. Per germline, CDR1 SEHNR and CDR2 FQNEAQ (reference sequence). The CDR3 is 11 amino acids. The CDR3 here is CASSSDETQYF. The DNA of the CDR3 is TGTGCCAGCAGCTCAGACGAGACCCAGTACTTC.

This chain links TRBV18 with TRBJ2-1; D tentatively reads TRBD1 or TRBD2 (6 bases each). The CDR3 is made up of 17 amino acids. V lost 4 bases and J lost 5, with 21 bases in between. Germline V lookup: CDR1 KGHSH, CDR2 LQKENI. The CDR3 reads CASSLNNGGWEHNEQFF. The CDR3 DNA sequence: TGTGCCAGCTCACTCAACAACGGGGGCTGGGAGCACAATGAGCAGTTCTTC.

This clone has only one observation. The genes are TRBV27 and TRBJ1-4, with D possibly being TRBD1 (5 bases). The V end lost 5 bases, the J end lost 4 bases, and 11 bases lay between the germline ends. This CDR3 is built from 14 residues. CDR1 is MNHEY and CDR2 is SMNVEV in the germline V gene (reference sequence). The CDR3 DNA reads TGTGCCAGCAGTGCGGGACGGCATAATGAAAAACTGTTTTTT. Its protein is CASSAGRHNEKLFF.

The chain employs TRBV5-4 and TRBJ2-2; D remains unclear. This CDR3 has 14 residues. Deletions cut 2 bases from V and 6 bases from J, with 11 bases between. Germline-derived CDR1 and CDR2 are SGHNT and YYREEE (reference sequence). DNA for the CDR3: TGTGCCAGCAGCTTCAAGGGTAGTGCCGGGGAGCTGTTTTTT. It codes for CASSFKGSAGELFF.

The V and J genes are TRBV28 and TRBJ1-6; the match to TRBD1 covers 11 bases. Germline loops: CDR1 MDHEN, CDR2 SYDVKM. The length of the CDR3 is 20 residues. The V and J ends lost 6 bases and 1 base, in that order; junction bases with no gene match: 14. The CDR3 here is CASRNIPGQGVGSYNSPLHF. In DNA, the CDR3 is TGTGCCAGCAGAAATATACCGGGACAGGGGGTAGGGTCCTATAATTCACCCCTCCACTTT. Drawing the rest from reference TRBV28 and TRBJ1-6, the complete variable domain is DVKVTQSSRYLVKRTGEKVFLECVQDMDHENMFWYRQDPGLGLRLIYFSYDVKMKEKGDIPEGYSVSREKKERFSLILESASTNQTSMYLCASRNIPGQGVGSYNSPLHFGNGTRLTVT.

This sequence joins TRBV27 and TRBJ2-2, with D possibly TRBD2 on 6 matching bases. The V and J ends lost 10 bases and 4 bases respectively, with 22 bases between them. Germline assignment: CDR1 MNHEY and CDR2 SMNVEV (reference sequence). This CDR3 has 16 residues. CDR3 bases: TGTGCCACCCAAGAGGCCCAGGGAGGCGGCACCGGGGAGCTGTTTTTT. It translates to CATQEAQGGGTGELFF.